This TCR beta chain was sequenced for a study of T cells in Graves' hyperthyroidism and ophthalmopathy. The overall study: Before any treatment, at initial diagnosis, peripheral blood was collected. General study points: In the blood, most expanded thyroid clonotypes above 0.001 appeared as well.

CDR1 and CDR2 from the germline V gene are MNHNS and SASEGT. V gave up 11 bases and J gave up 1 base; unmatched junction bases: 4. This CDR3 comprises 12 residues. Those patients with uncontrolled infection, other autoimmune disease, pregnancy or lactation were excluded. Concerning this clonotype itself: Its antigen remains unknown.

RNA transcripts were the template for amplifying TCR beta CDR3 regions. Using the HTBI primer set, a first-round RT-PCR was run on the TCR CDR3. TCRdb re-derived calls from the multiplex PCR reads in MiXCR, one entry per CDR3 protein. Of about 610,000 distinct CDR3 sequences in the sample, roughly 14% were seen once. This TCR was sampled from a woman in her 40s with Graves' ophthalmopathy. Sample: blood. This chain links TRBV6-1 with TRBJ1-1, with 7 bases fitting TRBD1. For the CDR3, the DNA is TGTGCCGTCCACAGGGGGAACACTGAAGCTTTCTTT. It is translated as CAVHRGNTEAFF.